This T cell receptor (beta chain) was found in a study of T-cell reconstitution after alpha-beta-depleted transplantation in children. Comment on this clonotype: Its antigen is currently unknown.

It was with unique molecular identifiers that the TCRbeta library was prepared. From the PCR reads, TCRdb called clonotypes with MiXCR, one entry per CDR3 protein. The table has about 90,000 distinct CDR3 sequences, about 16% seen once; the top ten hold 15% to 20%. The V gene's germline CDR1 is ENHRY and CDR2 SYGVKD. Trimming left V 8 bases short and J 4 bases short, with 11 bases between. There are 12 residues in the CDR3. Study-wide results and limits: In patients about two months after transplant, alpha-beta T cells reportedly arose from several hundred expanded graft clones.

The chain uses TRBV10-3 and TRBJ2-5, with a weak D call TRBD2 (5 bases). This TCR was sampled from a male patient between 2 and 15 years old who had a stem cell transplant for acute lymphoblastic leukemia, so the T cells may come from the graft donor. Source: PBMCs, mostly from graft donor cells, taken 180 days after TCRalphabeta/CD19-depleted stem cell transplant. This CDR3 reads CAIRREGETQYF. The CDR3 DNA is TGTGCCATCCGCCGCGAGGGAGAGACCCAGTACTTC.